In its sample, the clone carrying this T cell receptor (beta chain) was seen once. Its antigen is not identified. These data originate in a study of shared clonotypes between healthy human individuals. Study-wide results and caveats: All-four-donor shared clonotypes had higher generation probabilities than non-shared clonotypes did.

The CDR3 totals 10 residues. Germline V gene data show CDR1 as DFQATT and CDR2 as SNEGSKA (reference sequence). Trimming pared 0 bases from V and 14 bases from J, leaving 9 bases between. Profiled with immunoSEQ multiplex PCR; TCRdb holds only in-frame clones, not every one. This table holds 1.5 million to 1.9 million clones, 95% to 99% found once. Sequencing was performed on naive CD4+ T cells sorted from blood. Subset reported: CD45RA+ positively selected. V usage is TRBV20-1 and J usage is TRBJ2-3, with unresolved D. The source is a man aged 30 to 39 in good health. The CDR3 sequence is CSAREIRLYF. The CDR3 region has the DNA TGCAGTGCTAGAGAAATTAGGCTGTATTTT.